The T cell receptor (beta chain) described here comes from a study of technical replicates of blood from a handful of donors. The V gene's germline CDR1 is SGHAT and CDR2 FQDESV (reference sequence). Trimming took 6 bases from V and 7 from J; bases not matched to a gene: 8. The CDR3 has 13 residues. The method was immunoSEQ multiplex PCR; TCRdb's version includes in-frame clones alone and lacks a portion of them. The profile shows 54,000 or so clones, roughly 94% of them singletons. The clonotype originates from a human donor in good health. The chain recombines TRBV11-1 with TRBJ1-1; 7 bases are a match to TRBD1. Specimen: T cells isolated from PBMCs. The CDR3 DNA reads as TGTGCCAGCAGTTCATATACAGGGGTTGAAGCTTTCTTT. It is translated as CASSSYTGVEAFF. Based on the CDR3 plus reference TRBV11-1 and TRBJ1-1, the full variable domain is EAEVAQSPRYKITEKSQAVAFWCDPISGHATLYWYRQILGQGPELLVQFQDESVVDDSQLPKDRFSAERLKGVDSTLKIQPAELGDSAMYLCASSSYTGVEAFFGQGTRLTVV.